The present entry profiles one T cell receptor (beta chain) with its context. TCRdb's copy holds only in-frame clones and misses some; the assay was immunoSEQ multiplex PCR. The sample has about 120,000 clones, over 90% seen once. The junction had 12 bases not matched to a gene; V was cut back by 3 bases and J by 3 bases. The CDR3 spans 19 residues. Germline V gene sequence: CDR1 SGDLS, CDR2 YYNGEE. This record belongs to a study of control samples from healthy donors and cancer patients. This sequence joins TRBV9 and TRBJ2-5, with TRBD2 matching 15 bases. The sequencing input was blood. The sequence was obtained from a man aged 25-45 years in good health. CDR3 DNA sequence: TGTGCCAGCAGCGAAACCGGGACTAGCGGGGGGAGTGAAAAAGAGACCCAGTACTTC. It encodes CASSETGTSGGSEKETQYF.